The 22 T cell receptor beta chains below all came from one sample that was sequenced in a study of beta chain features in type 1 diabetes (dated by TCRdb to 2016 to 2019). The protocol used for the library was the immunoSEQ multiplex PCR assay. All of the isolated RNA was reverse transcribed with the High Capacity cDNA Reverse Transcription Kit, so expressed TCRB transcripts were sequenced. Sourced from immuneACCESS, this table was stored by TCRdb with only in-frame sequences that have V and J called. A share of the clones is absent; for the studies checked, an unresolved V gene accounts for under half, and the remainder has no known explanation. For this sample there are 200,000 to 300,000 clones; roughly an eighth appear just once. The ten largest make up 0.026% of the sample. Sequencing was done on a sample of naive CD4+ T cells from blood. This specimen's cell subset or site label, interpreted: true naive CD4+ T cells. The receptor set was obtained from a middle-aged woman in good health.

The chain joins TRBV12-5 to TRBJ2-4; weak D call: TRBD2 (5 bases). CDR1 and CDR2 (germline): LGHNT, FRNRAP. Trimming removed 1 base from V and 3 bases from J, with 10 bases in between. CDR3 length: 15 residues. Written as DNA, the CDR3 is TGTGCTAGTGGTTTGGACCGGGAACACAAAAACATTCAGTACTTC. This translates into CASGLDREHKNIQYF.

The chain has TRBV7-9 and TRBJ1-2, with D unresolved. V was shortened by 8 bases and J by 4 bases, with 17 bases between the two germline ends. The germline V gene has CDR1 SEHNR and CDR2 FQNEAQ (reference sequence). The CDR3 is made up of 14 amino acids. CDR3 sequence reads: CASGAPRVGYGYTF. As DNA, the CDR3 is TGTGCCAGCGGAGCCCCCCGGGTCGGCTATGGCTACACCTTC.

The chain employs TRBV5-4 and TRBJ2-7, with 11 bases fitting TRBD2. Germline V gene data show CDR1 as SGHNT and CDR2 as YYREEE (reference sequence). The V gene end was trimmed by 0 bases and the J gene end by 1 base; junction bases not matched to a gene: 0. CDR3 length: 15 amino acids. The CDR3 DNA reads TGTGCCAGCAGCTTGGGGACTAGCGGGTCCTACGAGCAGTACTTC. Translating it yields CASSLGTSGSYEQYF.

V usage is TRBV5-1 and J usage is TRBJ2-3; D call uncertain. Trimming stripped 1 base from V and 2 bases from J, with 11 bases between. From germline, CDR1 is SGHRS and CDR2 YFSETQ. This CDR3 has 15 residues. The CDR3 nucleotides read TGCGCCAGCAGCTTGAGGCCTGACTCCACAGATACGCAGTATTTT. Amino acids: CASSLRPDSTDTQYF.

This clone was counted only a few times. The chain employs TRBV10-3 and TRBJ2-5, with TRBD2 matching 9 bases. V lost 3 bases, J lost 4 bases, and 6 bases stayed unmatched. Germline loops: CDR1 ENHRY, CDR2 SYGVKD. The CDR3 contains 15 residues. The CDR3 region has the DNA TGTGCCATCAGTGACGCGGGGGGGCGTCGAGAGACCCAGTACTTC. Translation: CAISDAGGRRETQYF.

The gene calls are TRBV12-5 and TRBJ2-3, with D possibly TRBD1 on 7 matching bases. V dropped 4 bases and J dropped 11 bases, with 10 bases sitting between them. CDR1 LGHNT and CDR2 FRNRAP come from the germline V gene. The CDR3 covers 11 residues. CDR3 loop: CASGSRGEQYF. Here the CDR3 DNA reads TGTGCTAGTGGTTCCAGGGGGGAGCAGTATTTT.

This chain links TRBV7-2 with TRBJ2-7; possible D gene TRBD2, 6 bases. This CDR3 contains 17 residues. V was pared by 1 base and J by 2 bases, with 18 bases between. CDR1 is SGHTA and CDR2 is FQGNSA in the germline V gene. The CDR3 DNA reads as TGTGCCAGCAGCTTAGGGGTCCGGGGGAGGCCAACCTACGAGCAGTACTTC. As protein: CASSLGVRGRPTYEQYF.

This clone appeared a few times. The CDR3 coding sequence is TGTGCCAGCAGTTTACGCACCGGGGAGCTGTTTTTT. Amino acids: CASSLRTGELFF. The gene calls are TRBV27 and TRBJ2-2; D call uncertain. Germline lookup yields CDR1 MNHEY and CDR2 SMNVEV (reference sequence). V shed 2 bases and J shed 4 bases, with 2 bases lying between them. The CDR3 length is 12 residues.

The rearrangement joins TRBV7-2 to TRBJ2-5; 10 bases map to TRBD2. Looked up from germline, CDR1 is SGHTA and CDR2 is FQGNSA. Trimming at V came to 1 base and at J to 1 base, leaving 3 bases not matched to a gene. This CDR3 region has 16 residues. The CDR3 loop is CASSLVVAGGQETQYF. The CDR3 coding sequence is TGTGCCAGCAGCTTAGTGGTAGCGGGGGGCCAAGAGACCCAGTACTTC.

The rearrangement uses TRBV7-9 and TRBJ2-5; no clear D. Germline loops: CDR1 SEHNR, CDR2 FQNEAQ (reference sequence). CDR3 length equals 13 residues. Deletions cut 2 bases from V and 4 bases from J, with 8 bases between. CDR3 coding DNA: TGTGCCAGCAGCTTAATGAGCGCAGAGACCCAGTACTTC. Protein sequence: CASSLMSAETQYF.

The V and J genes are TRBV7-2 and TRBJ2-5, with TRBD1 matching 8 bases. The J call is doubtful: the DNA matches TRBJ2-7 better. CDR3 length: 15 amino acids. The germline V gene has CDR1 SGHTA and CDR2 FQGNSA. For the CDR3, the DNA is TGTGCCAGCACCCAATCGAGCAGGGGGCGGTACGAGCAGTACTTC. Amino acids: CASTQSSRGRYEQYF.

This clone was picked up a small number of times. The chain carries TRBV5-4 and TRBJ1-1; 7 bases are a match to TRBD1. Trimming removed 4 bases from V and 0 bases from J; junction bases left unmatched: 12. The CDR3 totals 17 residues. Germline values: CDR1 SGHNT, CDR2 YYREEE (reference sequence). The CDR3 bases are TGTGCCAGCAGCCCAGGGACAGTTCGGAGTGTGAACACTGAAGCTTTCTTT. Its translation is CASSPGTVRSVNTEAFF.

As for this clone: Other nucleotide sequences from this sample produce the same CDR3. V usage is TRBV5-4 and J usage is TRBJ1-2, with unresolved D. The CDR3 is 13 residues long. Germline V gene data show CDR1 as SGHNT and CDR2 as YYREEE (reference sequence). The V end was cut by 1 base, the J end by 5 bases, with 9 bases between. Here the CDR3 DNA reads TGTGCCAGCAGCTTGCCGGGTTCTTATGGCTACACCTTC. Translated, it gives CASSLPGSYGYTF.

The chain is built from TRBV7-2 and TRBJ2-3; D may be TRBD1 (6 bases). V lost 5 bases, J lost 0 bases, and 12 bases lay in between. CDR1 SGHTA and CDR2 FQGNSA come from the germline V gene. The CDR3 spans 15 residues. The DNA of the CDR3 is TGTGCCAGCAGCCGAGACAGGTCTAGCACAGATACGCAGTATTTT. Encoded protein: CASSRDRSSTDTQYF.

There are a few counts of this clone. This chain connects TRBV7-2 to TRBJ2-7; 8 bases map to TRBD1. The CDR3 length is 14 residues. The junction had 8 bases not matched to a gene; V was cut back by 5 bases and J by 5 bases. CDR1 is SGHTA, CDR2 FQGNSA, per germline. The CDR3 region has the DNA TGTGCCAGCAGCACGCGGACAGGGTCCGACGAGCAGTACTTC. It encodes CASSTRTGSDEQYF.

The chain links TRBV7-2 to TRBJ2-1; 8 bases are shared with TRBD2. The germline V gene has CDR1 SGHTA and CDR2 FQGNSA. This CDR3 region has 16 residues. Trimming cost V 5 bases and J 5 bases; bases outside gene matches: 11. The CDR3 loop reads CASSGFSGGLDNEQFF. Here the CDR3 DNA reads TGTGCCAGCAGCGGGTTCAGCGGGGGCCTCGACAATGAGCAGTTCTTC.

This clone was counted between two and nine times. The rearrangement uses TRBV7-2 and TRBJ2-7, with a weak D call TRBD2 (5 bases). Germline V gene lookup returns CDR1 SGHTA and CDR2 FQGNSA. V was shortened by 2 bases and J by 0 bases, with 11 bases between the two germline ends. The CDR3 loop spans 15 amino acids. The CDR3 loop reads CASSLPDFYSYEQYF. In DNA, the CDR3 is TGTGCCAGCAGCTTACCGGACTTCTACTCCTACGAGCAGTACTTC.

The chain is built from TRBV7-9 and TRBJ1-5, with TRBD1 as a possible D gene (6 bases). Trimming shortened V by 1 base and J by 5 bases, and 12 bases separated the two germline ends. Germline V lookup: CDR1 SEHNR, CDR2 FQNEAQ (reference sequence). The CDR3 runs to 15 residues. The DNA for the CDR3 is TGTGCCAGCAGCTTAGGCCAGGGGCTCGATCAGCCCCAGCATTTT. Protein: CASSLGQGLDQPQHF.

The rearrangement joins TRBV6-6 to TRBJ2-1; D may be TRBD2 (7 bases). Per germline, CDR1 MNHNY and CDR2 SVGAGI (reference sequence). This CDR3 contains 14 residues. Trimming pared 5 bases from V and 5 bases from J, leaving 13 bases between. The CDR3 loop is CASSTGRAHNEQFF. The CDR3 bases are TGTGCCAGCAGTACAGGGAGGGCACACAATGAGCAGTTCTTC.

The chain is built from TRBV19 and TRBJ1-1; D gene unclear. Per the germline V gene, CDR1 is LNHDA and CDR2 is SQIVND (reference sequence). Trimming removed 4 bases at V and 1 base at J, with 13 bases between. The CDR3 totals 15 residues. For the CDR3, the DNA is TGTGCCAGTAGTACGGCGAGGCGGCAGAACACTGAAGCTTTCTTT. Amino acids: CASSTARRQNTEAFF.

The chain couples TRBV6-5 to TRBJ2-3; tentatively, D is TRBD2 (6 bases). The CDR3 consists of 15 residues. V lost 2 bases, J lost 3 bases, and 12 bases lay in between. The germline V gene has CDR1 MNHEY and CDR2 SVGAGI. CDR3 in DNA: TGTGCCAGCAGTTACGGGGGGAGTAGGACAGATACGCAGTATTTT. As protein: CASSYGGSRTDTQYF.

This clone was recorded a few times. The chain employs TRBV9 and TRBJ1-5, with TRBD1 as a possible D gene (6 bases). Germline loops: CDR1 SGDLS, CDR2 YYNGEE. Trimming cost V 2 bases and J 7 bases, with 13 bases left between them. The CDR3 contains 14 residues. In DNA form, the CDR3 reads TGTGCCAGCAGCGTCGACACAGGGAACCAGCCCCAGCATTTT. Amino acid sequence: CASSVDTGNQPQHF. The full variable domain, its missing parts supplied by reference TRBV9 and TRBJ1-5, is DSGVTQTPKHLITATGQRVTLRCSPRSGDLSVYWYQQSLDQGLQFLIQYYNGEERAKGNILERFSAQQFPDLHSELNLSSLELGDSALYFCASSVDTGNQPQHFGDGTRLSIL.